This T cell receptor (beta chain) was captured by sequencing in a study of vaccination and CD4 T cells after COVID-19. The V gene lost 5 bases and the J gene lost 4 bases, with 22 bases spanning the gap. CDR1 and CDR2 from the germline V gene are SEHNR and FQNEAQ (reference sequence). The CDR3 runs to 17 residues. With the Oncomine TCR Beta short-read assay, DNA from cultured CD4+ T cells was sequenced. MiXCR was run by TCRdb on the PCR reads, yielding one entry per CDR3 protein. The sample yields around 12,000 distinct CDR3 sequences, 53% seen once. With respect to this clonotype: What it binds is unknown.

Treatment here: roughly 10-day PBMC culture with coronavirus spike peptide pools or control peptides (ViraFEST assay). Study-level results: 304 of 307 vaccine-specific clones from convalescent patients were spike mono-reactive.

This clonotype was sampled from a human donor who had recovered from COVID-19. Sequencing was performed on CD4+ T cells from blood, cultured in vitro. This chain links TRBV7-9 with TRBJ2-3; a possible D gene is TRBD2 (5 bases). CDR3: CASSALITAERADTQYF. The DNA for the CDR3 is TGTGCCAGCAGCGCCCTCATAACAGCGGAGAGGGCAGATACGCAGTATTTT. The whole variable domain, filled in from reference TRBV7-9 and TRBJ2-3, reads DTGVSQNPRHKITKRGQNVTFRCDPISEHNRLYWYRQTLGQGPEFLTYFQNEAQLEKSRLLSDRFSAERPKGSFSTLEIQRTEQGDSAMYLCASSALITAERADTQYFGPGTRLTVL.